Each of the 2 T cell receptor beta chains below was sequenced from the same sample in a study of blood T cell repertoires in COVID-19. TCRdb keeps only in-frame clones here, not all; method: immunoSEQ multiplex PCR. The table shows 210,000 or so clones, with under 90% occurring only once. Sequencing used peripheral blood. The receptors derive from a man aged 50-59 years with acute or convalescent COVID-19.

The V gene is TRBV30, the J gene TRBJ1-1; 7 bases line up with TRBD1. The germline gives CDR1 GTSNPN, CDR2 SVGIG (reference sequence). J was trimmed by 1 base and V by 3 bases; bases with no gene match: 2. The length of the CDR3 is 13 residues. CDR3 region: CAWSRTGNTEAFF. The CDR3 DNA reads TGTGCCTGGAGCAGGACAGGGAACACTGAAGCTTTCTTT.

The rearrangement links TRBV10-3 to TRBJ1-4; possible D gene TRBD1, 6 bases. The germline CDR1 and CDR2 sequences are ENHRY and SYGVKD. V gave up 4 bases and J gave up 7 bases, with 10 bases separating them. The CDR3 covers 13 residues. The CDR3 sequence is CAISGGQGEKLFF. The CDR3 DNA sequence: TGTGCCATCAGTGGGGGGCAGGGTGAAAAACTGTTTTTT.